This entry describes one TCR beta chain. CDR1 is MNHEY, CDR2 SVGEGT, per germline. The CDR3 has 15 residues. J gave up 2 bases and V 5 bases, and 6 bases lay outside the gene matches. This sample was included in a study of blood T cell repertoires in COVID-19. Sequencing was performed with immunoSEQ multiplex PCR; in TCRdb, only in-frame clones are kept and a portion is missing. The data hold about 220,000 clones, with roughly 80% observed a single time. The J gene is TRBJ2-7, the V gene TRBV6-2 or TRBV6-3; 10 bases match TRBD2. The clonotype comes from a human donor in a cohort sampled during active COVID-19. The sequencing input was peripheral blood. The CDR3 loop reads CASSRPGLAAYEQYF. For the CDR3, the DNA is TGTGCCAGCAGTCGGCCTGGACTAGCGGCCTACGAGCAGTACTTC.